Shown below are 5 T cell receptor beta chains from a single sample sequenced in a study of blood T cell repertoires in COVID-19. Profiled with immunoSEQ multiplex PCR; TCRdb holds only in-frame clones, not every one. The table records over 120,000 clones, over 70% of them present only once. Specimen: peripheral blood. The receptors stem from a human donor in a cohort sampled during active COVID-19.

V is TRBV19 and J is TRBJ1-2; D is possibly TRBD1 (6 bases). The germline gives CDR1 LNHDA, CDR2 SQIVND (reference sequence). V was shortened by 4 bases and J by 5 bases, with 11 bases between the two germline ends. This CDR3 spans 13 amino acids. The CDR3 sequence: CASSTGQRYGYTF. Here the CDR3 DNA reads TGTGCCAGTAGTACTGGACAGAGGTATGGCTACACCTTC.

The V gene is TRBV28, the J gene TRBJ2-2; 8 nucleotides align to TRBD2. The CDR3 is 12 amino acids. Germline V gene data show CDR1 as MDHEN and CDR2 as SYDVKM. Here the CDR3 reads CAGAGGTGELFF. In DNA form, the CDR3 reads TGTGCAGGTGCGGGGGGCACCGGGGAGCTGTTTTTT.

The chain recombines TRBV11-3 with TRBJ1-6; unclear D gene. V lost 3 bases to trimming and J lost 11 bases, with 11 bases between them. The length of the CDR3 is 13 residues. The V gene's germline CDR1 is SGHNT and CDR2 YENEEA. The CDR3 reads CASSFLSSAPLHF. In DNA form, the CDR3 reads TGTGCCAGCAGCTTCTTGTCTAGCGCACCCCTCCACTTT.

This chain links TRBV5-4 with TRBJ1-4; D ambiguous. Germline CDR1 is SGHNT and CDR2 is YYREEE (reference sequence). The V and J ends lost 4 bases and 0 bases respectively, with 10 bases between them. The CDR3 covers 15 residues. Here the CDR3 DNA reads TGTGCCAGCAGCAGGGAGCCCGCAACTAATGAAAAACTGTTTTTT. This encodes CASSREPATNEKLFF.

V is TRBV19 and J is TRBJ1-2; D gene unclear. CDR1 is LNHDA and CDR2 is SQIVND in the germline V gene (reference sequence). V gave up 6 bases and J gave up 3 bases, with 11 bases separating them. The CDR3 sequence is 13 residues long. DNA for the CDR3: TGTGCCAGTAGGGACGGACTTCACTATGGCTACACCTTC. This gives the protein CASRDGLHYGYTF.